This TCR beta chain was sequenced in a study of PD-L1 blockade in urothelial cancer. Looking at the study overall: Atezolizumab 1,200 mg was given intravenously every 3 weeks, starting 2014. Median T cell yield from blood was about 150,000.

The assay was immunoSEQ multiplex PCR, and TCRdb's table has in-frame clones only and misses some. The sample includes about 50,000 clones, approximately 80% of them seen just once. Study-level points and caveats: For durable-benefit patients, tumor-associated blood clones expanded more at 3 weeks.

The CDR3 totals 12 residues. CDR1 and CDR2 from the germline V gene are SGHVS and FQNEAQ. The V end was cut by 9 bases, the J end by 5 bases, with 12 bases between. With regard to this clone: Its target is unknown.

The chain has TRBV7-8 and TRBJ2-3; tentatively, D is TRBD2 (5 bases). This sequence originates from a man between 65 and 85 years old with urothelial cancer. The sequenced sample was PBMCs, obtained around atezolizumab (anti-PD-L1) treatment. The CDR3 here is CASPGEEDTQYF. CDR3 nucleotides: TGTGCCAGTCCCGGGGAAGAAGATACGCAGTATTTT.